The rows below give T cell receptor beta chains drawn from one sample of a study of T cell repertoires in cytomegalovirus infection. TCRdb reprocessed the reads via MiXCR and lists one record per CDR3 protein. The sample shows about 310,000 distinct CDR3 sequences, 20% to 25% of them seen only once. Antigens of these TCRs are unknown. This specimen consisted of cultured PBMCs, obtained from culture after CMV antigen stimulation. The receptors here all came from a human donor in good health (CMV status not recorded). Some clones in this sample may be carry-over from other donors' samples. CDR3s include the opening cysteine and the closing phenylalanine or tryptophan. D genes are given only for firm matches. The size of a clone is reported for some rows only, either as once, few or many, or as a class for expanded clones.

d_call clone_size j_call v_call cdr3_aa cdr3_nt
TRBD1 . TRBJ1-1 TRBV6-2/TRBV6-3 CASSYLSRDRGRGSAFF TGTGCCAGCAGTTACCTGTCCCGGGACAGGGGGCGAGGTTCAGCTTTCTTT
. . TRBJ1-5 TRBV20-1 CSAATVDSNQPQHF TGCAGTGCAGCGACAGTTGATAGCAATCAGCCCCAGCATTTT
TRBD2 few TRBJ2-3 TRBV5-5 CASSWRTSGTRADTQYF TGTGCCAGCAGCTGGCGGACTAGCGGGACGCGGGCAGATACGCAGTATTTT
TRBD1 many TRBJ2-3 TRBV7-2 CASSSQGASDTQYF TGTGCCAGCAGCTCCCAGGGGGCGAGTGATACGCAGTATTTT
. few TRBJ1-1 TRBV7-2 CASSLAFGEAFF TGTGCCAGCAGCTTGGCTTTTGGTGAAGCTTTCTTT
TRBD1 once TRBJ2-3 TRBV6-2/TRBV6-3 CASSKDREGTDTQYF TGTGCCAGCAGTAAGGACAGGGAAGGCACAGATACGCAGTATTTT
. . TRBJ1-2 TRBV7-9 CASSLTAFNYGYTF TGTGCCAGCAGCCTGACAGCCTTTAACTATGGCTACACCTTC
TRBD2 . TRBJ2-1 TRBV10-3 CAISVGTSGSRNEQFF TGTGCCATCAGTGTGGGGACTAGCGGGAGTAGGAATGAGCAGTTCTTC
TRBD1 many TRBJ1-1 TRBV12-5 CASGLSTGTRLTEAFF TGTGCTAGTGGTTTGTCGACAGGGACTAGACTCACTGAAGCTTTCTTT
. few TRBJ1-1 TRBV7-9 CASSLGDPGAEAFF TGTGCCAGCAGCTTAGGGGACCCTGGCGCTGAAGCTTTCTTT
. few TRBJ1-5 TRBV19 CASNTPGTTNQPQHF TGTGCCAGTAATACACCCGGGACAACAAATCAGCCCCAGCATTTT
. . TRBJ1-1 TRBV2 CASSEIRERTEAFF TGTGCCAGCAGTGAAATCCGGGAGAGGACTGAAGCTTTCTTT
TRBD1 . TRBJ2-4 TRBV10-1 CASSEGTGFGQYF TGCGCCAGCAGTGAGGGGACAGGATTTGGTCAGTACTTC
. many TRBJ2-3 TRBV7-8 CASSRKTLLREPSDTQYF TGTGCCAGCAGCCGAAAGACCCTACTCCGGGAGCCCTCAGATACGCAGTATTTT
TRBD1 . TRBJ2-2 TRBV14 CASSQVGTGGITGELFF TGTGCCAGCAGCCAAGTCGGGACAGGGGGGATCACCGGGGAGCTGTTTTTT
TRBD2 few TRBJ2-1 TRBV7-6 CASSLSGRTYNEQFF TGTGCCAGCAGCCTCAGCGGGAGGACCTACAATGAGCAGTTCTTC
TRBD1 . TRBJ2-7 TRBV15 CATSRDRGQTYEQYF TGTGCCACCAGCAGAGATAGGGGACAGACCTACGAGCAGTACTTC
. . TRBJ2-2 TRBV11-3 CASSLEGPPGELFF TGTGCCAGCAGCTTAGAAGGCCCCCCCGGGGAGCTGTTTTTT
. many TRBJ2-1 TRBV7-2 CASSSTYNEQFF TGTGCCAGCAGCTCAACCTACAATGAGCAGTTCTTC
. . TRBJ2-1 TRBV7-2 CASSLAGGVYNEQFF TGTGCCAGCAGCTTAGCGGGAGGTGTCTACAATGAGCAGTTCTTC
. many TRBJ2-3 TRBV6-1 CASSEGSLGVSTDTQYF TGTGCCAGCAGTGAAGGGTCATTGGGTGTCAGCACAGATACGCAGTATTTT
. few TRBJ1-5 TRBV6-1 CASSERGRGRNSNQPQHF TGTGCCAGCAGTGAGCGAGGTCGGGGCCGAAATAGCAATCAGCCCCAGCATTTT
TRBD2 many TRBJ2-1 TRBV7-6 CASRGLAGNVYEQFF TGTGCCAGCCGCGGTCTAGCGGGAAATGTGTATGAGCAGTTCTTC
. many TRBJ2-5 TRBV7-2 CASSLFTNQETQYF TGTGCCAGCAGCTTATTTACGAACCAAGAGACCCAGTACTTC
. many TRBJ2-3 TRBV11-2 CASSSSGRADTQYF TGTGCCAGCAGCTCTTCGGGACGGGCAGATACGCAGTATTTT
TRBD2 few TRBJ2-1 TRBV7-2 CASSLAGRATGDNEQFF TGTGCCAGCAGCCTAGCGGGGAGGGCGACCGGAGACAATGAGCAGTTCTTC
TRBD1 many TRBJ2-5 TRBV7-9 CASSLWDRGETQYF TGTGCCAGCAGCTTATGGGACAGGGGAGAGACCCAGTACTTC
. many TRBJ2-4 TRBV7-2 CASSLQRLAKNIQYF TGTGCCAGCAGCTTACAGCGCTTAGCCAAAAACATTCAGTACTTC
TRBD1 few TRBJ2-1 TRBV4-1 CASSARGLAGLNEQFF TGCGCCAGCAGCGCTAGGGGGCTAGCCGGATTGAATGAGCAGTTCTTC
. many TRBJ2-1 TRBV24-1 CATSADSNEQFF TGTGCCACCAGTGCGGACAGCAATGAGCAGTTCTTC
. . TRBJ1-1 TRBV20-1 CSASKPNTEAFF TGCAGTGCTAGTAAACCGAACACTGAAGCTTTCTTT
TRBD2 few TRBJ2-1 TRBV6-5 CASSPWTSGLVDEQFF TGTGCCAGCAGTCCCTGGACTAGCGGGCTTGTAGATGAGCAGTTCTTC
. . TRBJ2-7 TRBV4-3 CASSQDWGSYEQYF TGCGCCAGCAGCCAAGATTGGGGGAGCTACGAGCAGTACTTC
. . TRBJ2-7 TRBV20-1 CSAGGSYEQYF TGCAGTGCTGGCGGAAGTTACGAGCAGTACTTC
. . TRBJ1-1 TRBV20-1 CSAFRRARDTEAFF TGCAGTGCTTTCAGACGGGCTAGGGACACTGAAGCTTTCTTT
. . TRBJ2-5 TRBV2 CASRERTAQETQYF TGTGCCAGCAGGGAGAGGACGGCCCAAGAGACCCAGTACTTC
. few TRBJ1-3 TRBV5-6 CASSLQARVSGNTIYF TGTGCCAGCAGCCTACAAGCCAGGGTCTCTGGAAACACCATATATTTT
. . TRBJ1-1 TRBV7-2 CASSAGFMNTEAFF TGTGCCAGCAGCGCGGGTTTCATGAACACTGAAGCTTTCTTT
. . TRBJ2-4 TRBV19 CASSNPGDKNIQYF TGTGCCAGTAGTAACCCAGGCGACAAAAACATTCAGTACTTC
. . TRBJ2-5 TRBV6-2/TRBV6-3 CASTQPPLETQYF TGTGCCAGCACACAACCACCCTTGGAGACCCAGTACTTC
. . TRBJ1-1 TRBV5-5 CASSPAWSHPRNTEAFF TGTGCCAGCAGCCCCGCCTGGTCCCATCCTAGAAACACTGAAGCTTTCTTT
. few TRBJ2-1 TRBV6-2/TRBV6-3 CASSPWGGAEQFF TGTGCCAGCTCACCGTGGGGCGGGGCTGAGCAGTTCTTC
TRBD1 many TRBJ1-4 TRBV19 CASRTGGNEKLFF TGTGCCAGCCGGACAGGGGGAAATGAAAAACTGTTTTTT
. . TRBJ2-7 TRBV28 CASSATDGAYEQYF TGTGCCAGCAGCGCAACGGACGGAGCCTACGAGCAGTACTTC